The clone carrying this T cell receptor (beta chain) was counted at least ten times. Its antigen remains unidentified. TCRdb re-derived calls from the multiplex PCR reads in MiXCR, one entry per CDR3 protein. The repertoire has around 70,000 distinct CDR3 sequences, 40% to 55% of them found once; the top ten carry 8% to 9.5%. Germline V gene data show CDR1 as MGHRA and CDR2 as YSYEKL. V shed 3 bases, J shed 0 bases, and the junction held 5 bases outside the gene matches. This CDR3 has 17 amino acids. The sample originates from a study of breast tumors, draining lymph nodes, adjacent tissues. Regarding the study as a whole: Luminal-like breast cancer showed significantly higher tumor–nontumor repertoire similarity than basal-like. Findings are consistent with lymph node origin and intratumoral expansion of most tumor T cells. The lymph node origin of tumor T cells was framed as consistent with a hypothesis, not demonstrated. Tumor TCR diversity was below lymph nodes but above nontumor tissue.

This TCR came from a female donor with breast cancer. Some clones in this sample may be carry-over from other donors' samples. The sample consisted of breast tumor tissue. The rearrangement joins TRBV4-1 to TRBJ2-2; the match to TRBD1 covers 9 bases. The chain's CDR3 is CASSQATGGANTGELFF. In nucleotides, the CDR3 is TGCGCCAGCAGCCAGGCCACAGGGGGCGCGAACACCGGGGAGCTGTTTTTT.